This T cell receptor beta chain originates from a study of blood T cells in healthy people across ages. The second PCR ran roughly 6 to 11 cycles with a sample-barcoded 5' primer and J-beta primers. In TCRdb, the 5' RACE reads were re-called with MiXCR into one record per CDR3 protein. The sample shows hundreds of thousands of distinct CDR3 sequences, nearly 25% of them seen only once. Study-level findings and limits: One million T cells yielded diversity estimates that were considered underestimates.

About this clonotype itself: Its antigen remains unidentified. Mismatch with germline at one junction end may stem from a read error.

These same data were also listed under a study on T cells of mothers and their children. That investigation notes: In unrelated and related pairs, TCR recombination output is shaped in a similar way by thymic selection. The study found slightly higher but non-significant overlap in related versus unrelated mother-child pairs.

Sequencing input: blood. The clonotype originates from a boy aged 5 to 17 in good health.

For the CDR3, the DNA is TGTGCCAGCAGTGGCTCCGGGACAGGGAATCAGCCCCGGCATTTT. Protein product: CASSGSGTGNQPRHF. The chain is built from TRBV27 and TRBJ1-5; TRBD1 aligns across 9 bases. CDR3 length: 15 amino acids. Germline V gives CDR1 MNHEY, CDR2 SMNVEV (reference sequence).